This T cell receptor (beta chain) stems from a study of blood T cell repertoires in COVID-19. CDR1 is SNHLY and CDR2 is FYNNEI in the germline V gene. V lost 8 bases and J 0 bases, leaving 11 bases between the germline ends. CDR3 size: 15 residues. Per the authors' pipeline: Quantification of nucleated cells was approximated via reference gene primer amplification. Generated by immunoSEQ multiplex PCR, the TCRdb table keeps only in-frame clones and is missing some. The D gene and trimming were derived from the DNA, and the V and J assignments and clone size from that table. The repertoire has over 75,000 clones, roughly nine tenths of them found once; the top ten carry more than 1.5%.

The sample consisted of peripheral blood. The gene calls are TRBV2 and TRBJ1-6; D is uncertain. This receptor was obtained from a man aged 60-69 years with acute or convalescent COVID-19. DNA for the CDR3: TGTGCCAGCGCCGAACAGAGCTCCTATAATTCACCCCTCCACTTT. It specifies CASAEQSSYNSPLHF. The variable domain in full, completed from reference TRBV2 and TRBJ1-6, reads EPEVTQTPSHQVTQMGQEVILRCVPISNHLYFYWYRQILGQKVEFLVSFYNNEISEKSEIFDDQFSVERPDGSNFTLKIRSTKLEDSAMYFCASAEQSSYNSPLHFGNGTRLTVT.